These 3 T cell receptor beta chains were sequenced from one sample in a study of PD-1 blockade in classical Hodgkin lymphoma. Indicated time point: cycle 4 day 1 (C4D1), after five to seven weeks of nivolumab. There was relapse after autologous stem cell transplantation in every patient, and there was variation in brentuximab vedotin exposure. Assay used: immunoSEQ multiplex PCR; TCRdb lists only in-frame clones, some missing. The sample contains over 25,000 clones, around 72% of which appear only once. The sample was peripheral blood mononuclear cells (PBMCs), taken before the fourth cycle of nivolumab. The receptors were gathered from a human donor with classical Hodgkin lymphoma.

The CDR3 is CASSLWASGGYEQFF. In DNA, the CDR3 is TGTGCCAGCAGTTTATGGGCTAGCGGGGGGTATGAGCAGTTCTTC. V usage is TRBV27 and J usage is TRBJ2-1; 11 bases map to TRBD2. The germline CDR1 and CDR2 sequences are MNHEY and SMNVEV (reference sequence). This CDR3 is built from 15 residues. The V segment lost 1 base and the J segment 8 bases; nucleotides outside the gene matches: 4.

This clone was observed a few times. This chain joins TRBV18 and TRBJ2-1; no reliable D call. Germline values: CDR1 KGHSH, CDR2 LQKENI. The ends were cut back, 1 base at V and 6 bases at J, with 4 bases in the middle. This CDR3 region has 12 residues. The CDR3 is CASSPRPNEQFF. The CDR3 bases are TGTGCCAGCTCACCACGTCCCAATGAGCAGTTCTTC.

V and J are TRBV9 and TRBJ2-1, with TRBD2 matching over 10 bases. The CDR3 covers 14 residues. Unmatched junction bases numbered 3, after V lost 3 bases and J lost 6 bases. Germline V gives CDR1 SGDLS, CDR2 YYNGEE. In DNA form, the CDR3 reads TGTGCCAGCAGCGAAGCGGGAGGGTCCAATGAGCAGTTCTTC. Its translation: CASSEAGGSNEQFF.